The 21 T cell receptor beta chains below all came from one sample that was sequenced in a study of CD8 T cells in ankylosing spondylitis. A single record per CDR3 protein comes from TCRdb applying MiXCR to the 5' RACE reads. This table has more than 400,000 distinct CDR3 sequences, about 5.7% appearing once. Study findings and constraints: Made up of about eight highly homologous variants, a TCR beta motif appeared characteristic of ankylosing spondylitis blood.

Their cognate antigens are unknown. Sequences were obtained from blood, either unsorted or a sorted T cell fraction (not recorded which). The receptor source for this set is a male donor with ankylosing spondylitis.

This clonotype was recorded at least ten times. This rearrangement joins TRBV24-1 to TRBJ2-1, with TRBD2 matching over 10 bases. This CDR3 comprises 19 residues. V trimming: 2 bases; J trimming: 0 bases; junction bases outside the gene matches: 9. In germline, CDR1 is KGHDR, CDR2 SFDVKD. CDR3 region: CATSDSRTSGGSSYNEQFF. As DNA, the CDR3 is TGTGCCACCAGTGATTCTCGGACTAGCGGAGGGAGCTCCTACAATGAGCAGTTCTTC.

In this sample, this clonotype turned up a few times. The chain uses TRBV6-5 and TRBJ2-3, with a weak D call TRBD1 (7 bases). The V end was cut by 2 bases, the J end by 0 bases, with 12 bases between. Germline V gene data show CDR1 as MNHEY and CDR2 as SVGAGI. There are 16 residues in the CDR3. The CDR3 loop is CASSYQGGASTDTQYF. The CDR3 DNA is TGTGCCAGCAGTTACCAGGGGGGCGCGAGCACAGATACGCAGTATTTT.

Ten or more counts support this clonotype. This chain uses TRBV9 with TRBJ2-3; 14 bases are a match to TRBD2. The ends lost 1 base at V and 5 bases at J; junction bases unmatched: 3. Germline V lookup: CDR1 SGDLS, CDR2 YYNGEE. This CDR3 contains 16 residues. CDR3 residues: CASSVRLAGGQDTQYF. In DNA, the CDR3 is TGTGCCAGCAGCGTAAGACTAGCGGGGGGGCAAGATACGCAGTATTTT.

Many counts were recorded for this clonotype. The rearrangement links TRBV20-1 to TRBJ1-1, with unresolved D. V lost 7 bases, J lost 3 bases, and 18 bases lay in between. Germline CDR1 and CDR2: DFQATT and SNEGSKA (reference sequence). The CDR3 is 14 residues long. The CDR3 DNA is TGCAGTGTCGCATACGCTTTTTCGGACACTGAAGCTTTCTTT. Its protein product is CSVAYAFSDTEAFF.

This clonotype showed up many times. The genes are TRBV5-6 and TRBJ2-7, with 11 nucleotides matching TRBD2. This CDR3 spans 17 amino acids. Per the germline V gene, CDR1 is SGHDT and CDR2 is YYEEEE. V dropped 0 bases and J dropped 1; count of bases not matched to a gene: 6. The CDR3 coding sequence is TGTGCCAGCAGCTTGGTGGGAACTAGCGGGAGTTCCTACGAGCAGTACTTC. It codes for CASSLVGTSGSSYEQYF.

The sample holds many counts of this clonotype. The chain is built from TRBV11-2 and TRBJ1-2, with a tentative D call TRBD1 (5 bases). V lost 5 bases to trimming and J lost 4 bases, with 11 bases between them. Germline CDR1 and CDR2: SGHAT and FQNNGV. CDR3 length: 13 residues. The CDR3, as DNA: TGTGCCAGCAGCGCCGGGACGCCCTATGGCTACACCTTC. Translated: CASSAGTPYGYTF.

This clonotype was recorded many times. The rearrangement joins TRBV27 to TRBJ2-7, with D possibly TRBD2 on 5 matching bases. Trimming took off 8 bases at V and 6 bases at J, with 23 bases between the two ends. This CDR3 comprises 15 residues. Germline CDR1 and CDR2: MNHEY and SMNVEV (reference sequence). The CDR3 nucleotides are TGTGCCAGCCGTCTTCTAGGAGCGGCCCTGGGCGAGCAGTACTTC. Encoded protein: CASRLLGAALGEQYF.

The sample holds a few counts of this clonotype. The J gene is TRBJ2-7, the V gene TRBV2; TRBD2 matches at 16 bases. This CDR3 region has 14 residues. The junction had 3 bases not matched to a gene; V was cut back by 8 bases and J by 5 bases. CDR1 is SNHLY and CDR2 is FYNNEI in the germline V gene. In nucleotides, the CDR3 is TGTGCCAGCGGGGGACTAGCGGGAGGGGACGAGCAGTACTTC. Residues: CASGGLAGGDEQYF.

This clonotype has at least ten counts. This chain's CDR3 is CASSNRGQVKEKLFF. DNA of the CDR3: TGTGCCAGCAGTAACAGGGGCCAGGTGAAGGAAAAACTGTTTTTT. The chain combines TRBV6-5 with TRBJ1-4; the match to TRBD1 covers 7 bases. The CDR3 is 15 residues long. Germline CDR1 reads MNHEY; CDR2 reads SVGAGI. V lost 5 bases and J lost 8; bases outside the gene matches: 11.

This clonotype was seen ten or more times. V gene TRBV11-2 combines with J gene TRBJ2-7; TRBD2 aligns across 9 bases. CDR3 length: 14 amino acids. The junction had 6 bases not matched to a gene; V was cut back by 3 bases and J by 6 bases. The V gene's germline CDR1 is SGHAT and CDR2 FQNNGV. The CDR3 reads CASSLGTSLPEQYF. The CDR3 nucleotides are TGTGCCAGCAGCTTGGGGACTAGCCTCCCCGAGCAGTACTTC.

This clonotype was seen ten or more times. The V and J genes are TRBV5-6 and TRBJ2-7; D possibly corresponds to TRBD1 (5 bases). Germline CDR1 SGHDT, CDR2 YYEEEE. CDR3 size: 15 residues. Trimming shortened V by 1 base and J by 1 base, and 12 bases separated the two germline ends. The chain's CDR3 is CASSLPQGGSYEQYF. The CDR3 DNA reads as TGTGCCAGCAGCTTGCCGCAGGGTGGGTCCTACGAGCAGTACTTC.

In its sample, this clonotype was seen many times. The chain employs TRBV6-1 and TRBJ1-1; D may be TRBD1 (6 bases). This CDR3 has 15 amino acids. From germline, CDR1 is MNHNS and CDR2 SASEGT. V lost 6 bases to trimming and J lost 1 base, with 15 bases between them. The CDR3 sequence: CASSPHTGSNTEAFF. The CDR3 DNA follows: TGTGCCAGCAGCCCTCATACAGGGTCGAACACTGAAGCTTTCTTT.

In this sample, this clonotype turned up many times. The V gene is TRBV20-1, the J gene TRBJ2-5; D is unclear. The germline gives CDR1 DFQATT, CDR2 SNEGSKA (reference sequence). V lost 6 bases to trimming and J lost 1 base, with 12 bases between them. This CDR3 comprises 13 residues. The CDR3 is CSAPKGLQETQYF. The CDR3 DNA is TGCAGTGCCCCCAAAGGGCTCCAAGAGACCCAGTACTTC.

This clonotype occurred many times. The chain employs TRBV5-5 and TRBJ1-1; D uncertain. Germline V CDR1 and CDR2: SGHKS, YYEKEE (reference sequence). The CDR3 runs to 16 residues. Trimming cost V 0 bases and J 0 bases, with 12 bases left between them. The CDR3 bases are TGTGCCAGCAGCTTGGGGCCCGTAAATATGAACACTGAAGCTTTCTTT. Translating gives CASSLGPVNMNTEAFF.

This clonotype was picked up many times. The chain combines TRBV28 with TRBJ2-1, with no clear D. Germline V CDR1 and CDR2: MDHEN, SYDVKM. The CDR3 is 15 residues long. Trimming left V 5 bases short and J 0 bases short, with 11 bases between. In DNA, the CDR3 is TGTGCCAGCAGTAGTAGTGGAGACTCCTACAATGAGCAGTTCTTC. Amino acid sequence: CASSSSGDSYNEQFF.

This clonotype was counted many times. This sequence joins TRBV18 and TRBJ1-2, with 9 bases identical to TRBD1. The trim removed 3 bases at V and 2 bases at J, leaving 4 bases unmatched. This CDR3 contains 15 residues. Per the germline V gene, CDR1 is KGHSH and CDR2 is LQKENI. Here the CDR3 reads CASSPRDRENYGYTF. The CDR3 bases are TGTGCCAGCTCACCCCGGGACAGGGAGAACTATGGCTACACCTTC.

This clonotype was seen at least ten times. The chain is built from TRBV5-1 and TRBJ2-7, with 8 bases that match TRBD1. Germline assignment: CDR1 SGHRS and CDR2 YFSETQ. The CDR3 has 15 amino acids. V was pared by 2 bases and J by 4 bases, with 8 bases of the junction left unmatched. CDR3 coding DNA: TGCGCCAGCAGCTTACTACCGGGACAGGCGTACGAGCAGTACTTC. Translating it yields CASSLLPGQAYEQYF.

This clonotype was observed a few times. V usage is TRBV20-1 and J usage is TRBJ2-1, with 7 bases matching TRBD2. CDR1 and CDR2 (germline): DFQATT, SNEGSKA (reference sequence). V lost 8 bases to trimming and J lost 8 bases; unmatched junction nucleotides: 12. The CDR3 covers 13 residues. This CDR3 reads CSREGRGTDEQFF. The CDR3, as DNA: TGCAGTCGAGAGGGGAGGGGAACGGATGAGCAGTTCTTC.

This clonotype showed up many times. This chain joins TRBV12-3 or TRBV12-4 and TRBJ1-1, with D uncertain. V was pared by 3 bases and J by 10 bases, with 15 bases between. The CDR3 has 13 residues. The CDR3 sequence: CASSFVALQRAFF. CDR3 bases: TGTGCCAGCAGTTTTGTAGCCCTCCAGAGAGCTTTCTTT.

This clonotype was observed many times. The rearrangement joins TRBV4-3 to TRBJ1-5; 10 bases match TRBD1. The germline V gene encodes CDR1 LGHNA and CDR2 YSLEER. J lost 3 bases, V lost 2 bases, and 13 bases had no gene match. The CDR3 is 19 residues long. In DNA, the CDR3 is TGCGCCAGCAGCCAACACGTCCCGGGACAGGGGAGCAACAATCAGCCCCAGCATTTT. It encodes CASSQHVPGQGSNNQPQHF.

This clonotype was seen ten or more times. The chain joins TRBV7-2 to TRBJ2-4; TRBD2 aligns across 8 bases. V shed 5 bases and J 9 bases; nucleotides not matched to a gene: 15. The CDR3 spans 16 residues. Germline V gives CDR1 SGHTA, CDR2 FQGNSA. This CDR3 reads CASSQQRGRPTAIQYF. CDR3 DNA sequence: TGTGCCAGCAGCCAACAGCGGGGGCGTCCCACTGCCATTCAGTACTTC.